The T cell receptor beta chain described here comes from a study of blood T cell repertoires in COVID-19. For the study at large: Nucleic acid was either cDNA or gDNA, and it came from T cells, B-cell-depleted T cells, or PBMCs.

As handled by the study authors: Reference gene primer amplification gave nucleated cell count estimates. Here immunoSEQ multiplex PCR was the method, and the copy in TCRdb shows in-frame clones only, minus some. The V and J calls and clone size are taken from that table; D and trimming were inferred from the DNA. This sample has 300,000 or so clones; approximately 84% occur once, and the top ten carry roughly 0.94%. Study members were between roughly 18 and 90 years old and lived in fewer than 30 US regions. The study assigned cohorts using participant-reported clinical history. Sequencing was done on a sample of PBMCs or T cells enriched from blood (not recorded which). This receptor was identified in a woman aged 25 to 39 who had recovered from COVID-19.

The CDR3 loop reads CASSQDRDRGPYEQYF. Here the CDR3 DNA reads TGCGCCAGCAGCCAAGATCGGGACAGGGGGCCCTACGAGCAGTACTTC. This rearrangement joins TRBV4-1 to TRBJ2-7; 12 nucleotides agree with TRBD1. CDR1 and CDR2 from the germline V gene are MGHRA and YSYEKL. The V and J ends lost 0 bases and 2 bases, in that order; junction bases with no gene match: 2. The CDR3 contains 16 residues.